Below are 9 T cell receptor beta chains sequenced from a single sample in a study of T-cell reconstitution after alpha-beta-depleted transplantation in children listed by TCRdb under 2016. The treatment or condition label, as the study defines it: allogeneic hematopoietic cell transplantation with graft depleted of TCRalphabeta T cells and CD19 B cells. Receptors were amplified or captured by PCR. The sample was run on an Illumina HiSeq 2500. To normalize quantification of the TCRbeta repertoire, the TCR libraries were built with molecular barcoding that relied on unique molecular identifiers. Through fastp at Q25 and MiXCR, TCRdb rebuilt clones from the public reads, retaining in-frame beta chains. Records with the same CDR3 protein are collapsed into one entry carrying the most frequent genes and DNA. The sample records a few hundred thousand distinct CDR3 sequences, approximately 10% of which are singletons. The top ten clonotypes cover around 22% of the sample.

Sequenced material: peripheral blood, taken 180 days after TCRalphabeta/CD19-depleted stem cell transplant. The receptors derive from a male patient between 2 and 10 years old who had a stem cell transplant for chronic granulomatous disease, so the T cells may come from the graft donor.

This chain links TRBV9 with TRBJ2-7; 10 nucleotides agree with TRBD2. This CDR3 is 16 amino acids long. From germline, CDR1 is SGDLS and CDR2 YYNGEE. Trimming took 3 bases from V and 2 from J; bases not matched to a gene: 8. CDR3 in DNA: TGTGCCAGCAGCGCAAAAGCGGGAGGGTTGGCCTACGAGCAGTACTTC. Translated, it gives CASSAKAGGLAYEQYF.

This clonotype was observed at least ten times. The chain couples TRBV7-2 to TRBJ1-2; TRBD1 is a possible D gene (6 bases). Germline V gene sequence: CDR1 SGHTA, CDR2 FQGNSA. This CDR3 contains 14 residues. Trimming took 5 bases from V and 3 from J, leaving 13 bases between them. The CDR3 sequence: CASSQYRADYGYTF. For the CDR3, the DNA is TGTGCCAGCAGCCAGTACAGGGCGGACTATGGCTACACCTTC.

The CDR3 spells CASTNPTGGSYGYTF. DNA of the CDR3: TGTGCCAGCACGAATCCAACAGGGGGCAGTTATGGCTACACCTTC. V gene TRBV12-3 or TRBV12-4 combines with J gene TRBJ1-2, with TRBD1 matching 9 bases. V dropped 7 bases and J dropped 5; count of bases not matched to a gene: 11. There are 15 residues in the CDR3.

At least ten counts were recorded for this clonotype. This chain uses TRBV7-9 with TRBJ1-6, with D unclear. This CDR3 has 15 amino acids. The ends were cut back, 1 base at V and 7 bases at J, with 11 bases in the middle. Germline V lookup: CDR1 SEHNR, CDR2 FQNEAQ (reference sequence). CDR3 residues: CASSLVGLGNSPLHF. DNA for the CDR3: TGTGCCAGCAGCTTAGTGGGCCTTGGAAATTCACCCCTCCACTTT.

This clonotype was counted ten times or more. The chain links TRBV20-1 to TRBJ2-7; D is undetermined. Trimming stripped 6 bases from V and 4 bases from J, with 13 bases between. This CDR3 has 12 residues. Germline lookup yields CDR1 DFQATT and CDR2 SNEGSKA (reference sequence). The CDR3 reads CSAERNSYEQYF. Here the CDR3 DNA reads TGCAGTGCCGAACGGAATTCTTACGAGCAGTACTTC.

This clonotype was recorded at least ten times. The gene calls are TRBV6-5 and TRBJ1-2; the D is unclear. The CDR3 extends over 15 amino acids. V was shortened by 2 bases and J by 3 bases, with 13 bases between the two germline ends. The V gene's germline CDR1 is MNHEY and CDR2 SVGAGI. The CDR3 is CASSYRAQGDYGYTF. Here the CDR3 DNA reads TGTGCCAGCAGTTACCGGGCGCAAGGAGACTATGGCTACACCTTC.

The table lists this clonotype with many counts. The chain recombines TRBV20-1 with TRBJ1-5; possible D gene TRBD1, 6 bases. Trimming removed 3 bases from V and 7 bases from J, with 19 bases in between. CDR3 length equals 15 residues. The germline V gene encodes CDR1 DFQATT and CDR2 SNEGSKA (reference sequence). The CDR3 DNA reads as TGCAGTGCTAGTTACGGGGGCAAAGGTGGACAGCCCCAGCATTTT. Protein product: CSASYGGKGGQPQHF.

This clonotype was seen ten or more times. The chain has TRBV18 and TRBJ2-7, with 10 bases aligning to TRBD2. The CDR3 consists of 17 residues. Germline CDR1 is KGHSH and CDR2 is LQKENI. V dropped 5 bases and J dropped 5; count of bases not matched to a gene: 15. CDR3 amino acids: CASSDTPGLAGVHEQYF. CDR3 sequence (DNA): TGTGCCAGCTCAGATACTCCGGGGCTAGCGGGAGTTCACGAGCAGTACTTC.

This clonotype was counted ten times or more. The chain links TRBV7-2 to TRBJ1-5; tentative D call: TRBD1 (5 bases). CDR3 length: 14 residues. Germline V gives CDR1 SGHTA, CDR2 FQGNSA. The V end was cut by 5 bases, the J end by 3 bases, with 11 bases between. CDR3 bases: TGTGCCAGCAGCCCCAGGGATCACAATCAGCCCCAGCATTTT. Translation: CASSPRDHNQPQHF.